This T cell receptor beta chain was identified in a study of blood T cells in healthy people across ages. CDR3 size: 15 residues. Germline loops: CDR1 LNHDA, CDR2 SQIVND (reference sequence). V shed 3 bases and J 2 bases; nucleotides not matched to a gene: 7. With regard to this clonotype: Its target is not known.

Next came a second PCR, run for about 7 to 12 cycles, which used a sample-barcoded 5' primer along with a J-beta primer mix. MiXCR, applied by TCRdb to the 5' RACE reads, yields one record per CDR3 protein. The sample holds roughly 800,000 distinct CDR3 sequences, more than 45% seen once. The study's findings and limits: Both naive CD4+ cell counts and diversity were greater in long-lived donors than in aged donors.

This TCR derives from a man in his thirties or forties in good health. This rearrangement joins TRBV19 to TRBJ2-7; 7 positions match TRBD1. The material sequenced was blood. The DNA of the CDR3 is TGTGCCAGTAGTATGGGACCGGGACAGACCTACGAGCAGTACTTC. This sequence encodes CASSMGPGQTYEQYF. The full variable domain, rest sourced from reference TRBV19 and TRBJ2-7, is DGGITQSPKYLFRKEGQNVTLSCEQNLNHDAMYWYRQDPGQGLRLIYYSQIVNDFQKGDIAEGYSVSREKKESFPLTVTSAQKNPTAFYLCASSMGPGQTYEQYFGPGTRLTVT.